This is a list of T cell receptor beta chains from one sample in a study of CD8+ T cells in alopecia areata. Using immunoSEQ multiplex PCR, the repertoire was profiled, and TCRdb retains in-frame clones only, with some absent. The repertoire holds 150,000 to 200,000 clones, with roughly 58% as singletons. Sample: CD4+ T cells sorted from blood, taken around week 55, from a patient treated with tofacitinib. These receptors all come from a human donor with alopecia areata. Both conserved end residues are part of each CDR3. D genes are given only for firm matches. Not all rows give a size; the values are once, few, many and, for expanded clones, a class.

clone size	V gene	J gene	D gene	CDR3 protein	CDR3 DNA
NA	TRBV25-1	TRBJ2-7	NA	CASSATTSGQYF	TGTGCCAGCAGTGCTACTACGTCCGGGCAGTACTTC
NA	TRBV7-9	TRBJ2-1	TRBD1	CASSIDRANEQFF	TGTGCCAGCAGCATCGACAGGGCCAATGAGCAGTTCTTC
few	TRBV5-1	TRBJ1-2	NA	CASSLESRARGYTF	TGCGCCAGCAGCTTGGAGTCCAGGGCGCGGGGCTACACCTTC
NA	TRBV27	TRBJ2-7	TRBD1	CASSPEVWSRRQGAREQYF	TGTGCCAGCAGTCCTGAGGTGTGGAGTCGGCGGCAGGGGGCCCGGGAGCAGTACTTC
NA	TRBV2	TRBJ2-6	NA	CASSGDRGANVLTF	TGTGCCAGCAGTGGCGATAGAGGGGCCAACGTCCTGACTTTC
NA	TRBV5-1	TRBJ2-1	NA	CASSLEGHNYEQFF	TGCGCCAGCAGCTTGGAGGGGCATAACTATGAGCAGTTCTTC
NA	TRBV27	TRBJ1-5	NA	CASRNTGLDQPQHF	TGTGCCAGCAGGAATACAGGGCTGGATCAGCCCCAGCATTTT
NA	TRBV30	TRBJ2-3	TRBD2	CASSAGVSTDTQYF	TGTGCCTCCTCAGCGGGGGTGAGCACAGATACGCAGTATTTT
NA	TRBV5-1	TRBJ2-2	NA	CASSSGGDSGELFF	TGCGCCAGCAGCTCGGGGGGCGATTCCGGGGAGCTGTTTTTT
NA	TRBV7-9	TRBJ2-3	NA	CASSSSLSTDTQYF	TGTGCCAGCAGCTCCAGTCTTAGCACAGATACGCAGTATTTT
NA	TRBV27	TRBJ2-3	TRBD1	CASSRDRGNTDTQYF	TGTGCCAGCAGCCGCGACAGGGGAAACACAGATACGCAGTATTTT
NA	TRBV6-5	TRBJ2-3	NA	CASSNRATSTDTQYF	TGTGCCAGCAGTAACAGGGCGACAAGCACAGATACGCAGTATTTT
NA	TRBV7-2	TRBJ2-5	TRBD2	CASSRGRDWQYF	TGTGCCAGCAGTCGAGGGAGGGACTGGCAGTACTTC
NA	TRBV5-1	TRBJ1-1	NA	CASSPSRDLEAFF	TGCGCCAGCAGCCCAAGCAGGGACCTTGAAGCTTTCTTT